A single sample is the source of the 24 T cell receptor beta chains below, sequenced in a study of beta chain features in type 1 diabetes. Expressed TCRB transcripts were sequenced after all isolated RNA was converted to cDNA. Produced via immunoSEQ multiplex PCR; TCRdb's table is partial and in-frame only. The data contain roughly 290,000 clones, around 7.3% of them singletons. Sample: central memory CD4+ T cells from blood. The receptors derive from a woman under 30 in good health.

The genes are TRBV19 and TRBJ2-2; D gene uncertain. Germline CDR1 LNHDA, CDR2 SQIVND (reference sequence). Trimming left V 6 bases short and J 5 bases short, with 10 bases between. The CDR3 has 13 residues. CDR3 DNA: TGTGCCAGTAGCCCAGACTGGACCGGGGAGCTGTTTTTT. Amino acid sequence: CASSPDWTGELFF.

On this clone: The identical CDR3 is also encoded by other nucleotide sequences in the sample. This chain's CDR3 is CASSGQGRHQPQHF. DNA for the CDR3: TGTGCCAGCAGCGGACAAGGGCGTCATCAGCCCCAGCATTTT. The chain carries TRBV9 and TRBJ1-5; no clear D. V lost 3 bases and J lost 5, with 12 bases in between. CDR1 SGDLS and CDR2 YYNGEE come from the germline V gene. The CDR3 consists of 14 residues.

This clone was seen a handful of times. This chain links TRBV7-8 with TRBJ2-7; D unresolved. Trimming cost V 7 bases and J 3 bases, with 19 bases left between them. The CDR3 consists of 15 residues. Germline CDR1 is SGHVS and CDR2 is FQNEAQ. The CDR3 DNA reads TGTGCCAGCACCCCCATCCCCAACTACGGCTACGAGCAGTACTTC. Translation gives CASTPIPNYGYEQYF. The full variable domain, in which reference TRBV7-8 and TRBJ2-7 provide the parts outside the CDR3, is GAGVSQSPRYKVAKRGQDVALRCDPISGHVSLFWYQQALGQGPEFLTYFQNEAQLDKSGLPSDRFFAERPEGSVSTLKIQRTQQEDSAVYLCASTPIPNYGYEQYFGPGTRLTVT.

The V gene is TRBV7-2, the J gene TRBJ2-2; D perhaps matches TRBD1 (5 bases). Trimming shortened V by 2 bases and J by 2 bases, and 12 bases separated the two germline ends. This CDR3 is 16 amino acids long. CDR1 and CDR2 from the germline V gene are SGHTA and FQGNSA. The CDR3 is CASSLLRVPNTGELFF. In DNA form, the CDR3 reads TGTGCCAGCAGCTTACTCAGGGTTCCAAACACCGGGGAGCTGTTTTTT.

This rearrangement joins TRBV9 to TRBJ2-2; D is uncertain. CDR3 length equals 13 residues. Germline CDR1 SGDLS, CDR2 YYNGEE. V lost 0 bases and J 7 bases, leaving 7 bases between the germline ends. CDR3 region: CASSVADHGELFF. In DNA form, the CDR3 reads TGTGCCAGCAGCGTAGCTGACCACGGGGAGCTGTTTTTT.

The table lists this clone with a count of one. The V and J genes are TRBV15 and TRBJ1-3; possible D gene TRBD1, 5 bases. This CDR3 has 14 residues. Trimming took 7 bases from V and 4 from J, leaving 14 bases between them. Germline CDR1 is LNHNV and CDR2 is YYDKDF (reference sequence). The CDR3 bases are TGTGCCACCAATGCGGGGGACGTAGGAAACACCATATATTTT. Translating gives CATNAGDVGNTIYF.

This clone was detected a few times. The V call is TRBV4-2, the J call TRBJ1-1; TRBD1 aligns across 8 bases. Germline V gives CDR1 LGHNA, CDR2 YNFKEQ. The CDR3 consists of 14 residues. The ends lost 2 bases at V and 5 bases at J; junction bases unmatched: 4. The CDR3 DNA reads TGTGCCAGCAGCCAATATACAGGGGGGACTGAAGCTTTCTTT. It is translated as CASSQYTGGTEAFF.

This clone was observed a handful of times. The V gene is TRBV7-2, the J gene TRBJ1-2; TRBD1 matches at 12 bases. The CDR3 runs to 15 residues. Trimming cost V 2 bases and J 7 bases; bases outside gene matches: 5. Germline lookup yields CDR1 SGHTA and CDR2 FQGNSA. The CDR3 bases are TGTGCCAGCAGCTTAACGGGACAGGGGGCGGGTGGCTACACCTTC. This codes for CASSLTGQGAGGYTF.

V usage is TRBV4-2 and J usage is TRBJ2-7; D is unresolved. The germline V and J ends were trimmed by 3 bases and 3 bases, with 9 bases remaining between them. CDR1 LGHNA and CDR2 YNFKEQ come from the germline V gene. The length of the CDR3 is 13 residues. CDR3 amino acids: CASSHLPGYEQYF. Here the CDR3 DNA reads TGTGCCAGCAGCCATTTGCCCGGCTACGAGCAGTACTTC.

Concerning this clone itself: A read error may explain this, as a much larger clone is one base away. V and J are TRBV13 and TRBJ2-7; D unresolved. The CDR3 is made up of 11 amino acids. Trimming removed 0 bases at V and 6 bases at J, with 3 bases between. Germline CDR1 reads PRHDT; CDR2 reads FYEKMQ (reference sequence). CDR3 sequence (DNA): TGTGCCAGCAGCTTAGGCTCCGAGCAGTACTTC. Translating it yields CASSLGSEQYF.

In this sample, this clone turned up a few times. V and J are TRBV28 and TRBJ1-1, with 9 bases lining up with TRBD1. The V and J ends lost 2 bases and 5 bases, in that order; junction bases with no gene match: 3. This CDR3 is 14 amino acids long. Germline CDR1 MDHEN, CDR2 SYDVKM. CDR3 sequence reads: CASSLGTGWTEAFF. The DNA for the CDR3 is TGTGCCAGCAGTTTAGGGACAGGGTGGACTGAAGCTTTCTTT.

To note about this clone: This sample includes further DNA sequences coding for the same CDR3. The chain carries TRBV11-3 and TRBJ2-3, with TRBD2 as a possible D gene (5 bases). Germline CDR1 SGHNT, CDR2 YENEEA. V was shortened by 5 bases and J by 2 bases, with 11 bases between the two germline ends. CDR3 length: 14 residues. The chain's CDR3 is CASSPDGNTDTQYF. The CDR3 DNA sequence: TGTGCCAGCAGCCCAGACGGGAACACAGATACGCAGTATTTT. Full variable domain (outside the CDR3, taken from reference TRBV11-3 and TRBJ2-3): EAGVVQSPRYKIIEKKQPVAFWCNPISGHNTLYWYLQNLGQGPELLIRYENEEAVDDSQLPKDRFSAERLKGVDSTLKIQPAELGDSAVYLCASSPDGNTDTQYFGPGTRLTVL.

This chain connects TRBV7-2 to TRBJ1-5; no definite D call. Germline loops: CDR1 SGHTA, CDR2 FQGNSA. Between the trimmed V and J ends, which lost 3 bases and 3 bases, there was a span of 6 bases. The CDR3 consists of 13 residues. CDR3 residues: CASSFRTNQPQHF. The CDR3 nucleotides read TGTGCCAGCAGCTTCCGGACCAATCAGCCCCAGCATTTT.

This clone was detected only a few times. For the CDR3, the DNA is TGTGCCAGCAGTTACCCGTGGGACAGGAGAAACACTGAAGCTTTCTTT. This gives the protein CASSYPWDRRNTEAFF. The V gene is TRBV6-6, the J gene TRBJ1-1; 8 nucleotides match TRBD1. The J segment lost 2 bases and the V segment lost 2 bases, leaving 7 bases of the junction unmatched. Germline CDR1 and CDR2: MNHNY and SVGAGI (reference sequence). CDR3 length equals 16 residues.

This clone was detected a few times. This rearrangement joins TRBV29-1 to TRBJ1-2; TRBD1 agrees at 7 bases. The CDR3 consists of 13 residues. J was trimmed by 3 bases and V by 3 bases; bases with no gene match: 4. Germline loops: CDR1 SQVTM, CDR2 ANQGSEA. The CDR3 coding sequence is TGCAGCGTTGAGGGGGGACAGTACTATGGCTACACCTTC. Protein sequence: CSVEGGQYYGYTF.

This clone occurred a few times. The CDR3 DNA sequence: TGTGCCAGCAGCCCTAATAGCGGAGCCTACAATGAGCAGTTCTTC. Encoded protein: CASSPNSGAYNEQFF. The rearrangement uses TRBV7-9 and TRBJ2-1, with TRBD2 as a possible D gene (6 bases). Trimming cost V 5 bases and J 2 bases, with 13 bases left between them. The CDR3 runs 15 residues. CDR1 and CDR2 (germline): SEHNR, FQNEAQ (reference sequence).

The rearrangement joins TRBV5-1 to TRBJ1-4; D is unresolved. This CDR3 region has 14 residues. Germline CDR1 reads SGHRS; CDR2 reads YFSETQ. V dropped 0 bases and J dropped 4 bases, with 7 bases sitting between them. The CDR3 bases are TGCGCCAGCAGCTTGGGACTGAATAATGAAAAACTGTTTTTT. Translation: CASSLGLNNEKLFF.

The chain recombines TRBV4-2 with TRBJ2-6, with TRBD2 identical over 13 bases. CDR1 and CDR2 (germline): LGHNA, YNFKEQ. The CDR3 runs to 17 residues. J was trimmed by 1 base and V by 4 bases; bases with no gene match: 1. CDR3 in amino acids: CASSRLAGGSGANVLTF. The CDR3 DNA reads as TGTGCCAGCAGCCGACTAGCGGGAGGTTCTGGGGCCAACGTCCTGACTTTC.

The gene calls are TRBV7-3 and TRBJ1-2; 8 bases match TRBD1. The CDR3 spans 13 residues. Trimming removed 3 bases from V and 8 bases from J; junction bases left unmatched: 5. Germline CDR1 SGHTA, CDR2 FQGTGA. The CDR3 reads CASSFPDRAGYTF. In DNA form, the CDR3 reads TGTGCCAGCAGCTTCCCGGACAGGGCCGGCTACACCTTC. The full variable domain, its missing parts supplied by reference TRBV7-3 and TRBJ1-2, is GAGVSQTPSNKVTEKGKYVELRCDPISGHTALYWYRQSLGQGPEFLIYFQGTGAADDSGLPNDRFFAVRPEGSVSTLKIQRTERGDSAVYLCASSFPDRAGYTFGSGTRLTVV.

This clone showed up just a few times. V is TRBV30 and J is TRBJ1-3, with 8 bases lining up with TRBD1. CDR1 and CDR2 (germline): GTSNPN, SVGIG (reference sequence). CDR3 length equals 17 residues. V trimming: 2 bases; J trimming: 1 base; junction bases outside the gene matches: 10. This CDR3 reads CAWSKGGQGASGNTIYF. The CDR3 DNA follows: TGTGCCTGGAGTAAGGGTGGACAGGGAGCATCTGGAAACACCATATATTTT.

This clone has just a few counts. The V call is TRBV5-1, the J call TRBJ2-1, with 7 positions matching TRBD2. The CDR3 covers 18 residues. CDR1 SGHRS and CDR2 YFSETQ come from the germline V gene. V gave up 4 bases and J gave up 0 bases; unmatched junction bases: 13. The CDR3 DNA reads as TGCGCCAGCAGCCGTACTAGCGTAGGAAGTATCTCCTACAATGAGCAGTTCTTC. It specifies CASSRTSVGSISYNEQFF.

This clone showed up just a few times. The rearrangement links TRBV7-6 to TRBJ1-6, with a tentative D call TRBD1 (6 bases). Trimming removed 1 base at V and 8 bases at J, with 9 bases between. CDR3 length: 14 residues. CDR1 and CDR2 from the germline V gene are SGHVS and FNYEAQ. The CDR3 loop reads CASSLVAGDSPLHF. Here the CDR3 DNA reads TGTGCCAGCAGCTTAGTTGCAGGGGATTCACCCCTCCACTTT. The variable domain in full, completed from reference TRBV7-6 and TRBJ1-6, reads GAGVSQSPRYKVTKRGQDVALRCDPISGHVSLYWYRQALGQGPEFLTYFNYEAQQDKSGLPNDRFSAERPEGSISTLTIQRTEQRDSAMYRCASSLVAGDSPLHFGNGTRLTVT.

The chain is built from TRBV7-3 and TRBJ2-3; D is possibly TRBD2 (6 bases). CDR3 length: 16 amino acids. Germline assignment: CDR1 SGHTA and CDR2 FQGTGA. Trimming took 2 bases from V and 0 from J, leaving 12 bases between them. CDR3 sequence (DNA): TGTGCCAGCAGCTTATTCCTAGCGACTAGCACAGATACGCAGTATTTT. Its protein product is CASSLFLATSTDTQYF.

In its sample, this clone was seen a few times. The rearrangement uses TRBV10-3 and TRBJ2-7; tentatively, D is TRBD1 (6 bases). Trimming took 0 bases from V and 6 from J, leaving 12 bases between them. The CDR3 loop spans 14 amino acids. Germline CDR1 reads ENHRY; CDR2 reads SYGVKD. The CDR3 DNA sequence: TGTGCCATCAGTGAGTCCACCGGGACACCCGAGCAGTACTTC. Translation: CAISESTGTPEQYF.